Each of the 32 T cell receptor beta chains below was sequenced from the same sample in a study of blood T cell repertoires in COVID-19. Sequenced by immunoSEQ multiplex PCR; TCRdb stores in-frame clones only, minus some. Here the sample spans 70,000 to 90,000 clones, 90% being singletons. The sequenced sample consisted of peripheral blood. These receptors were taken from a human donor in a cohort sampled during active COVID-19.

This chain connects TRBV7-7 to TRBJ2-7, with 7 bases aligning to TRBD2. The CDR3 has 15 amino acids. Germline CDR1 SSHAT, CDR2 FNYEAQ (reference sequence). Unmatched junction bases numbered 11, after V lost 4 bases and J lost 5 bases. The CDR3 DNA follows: TGTGCCAGCAGCTCGACGACTAGCTCCCGAGACGAGCAGTACTTC. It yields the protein CASSSTTSSRDEQYF. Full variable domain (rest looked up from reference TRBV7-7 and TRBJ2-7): GAGVSQSPRYKVTKRGQDVTLRCDPISSHATLYWYQQALGQGPEFLTYFNYEAQPDKSGLPSDRFSAERPEGSISTLTIQRTEQRDSAMYRCASSSTTSSRDEQYFGPGTRLTVT.

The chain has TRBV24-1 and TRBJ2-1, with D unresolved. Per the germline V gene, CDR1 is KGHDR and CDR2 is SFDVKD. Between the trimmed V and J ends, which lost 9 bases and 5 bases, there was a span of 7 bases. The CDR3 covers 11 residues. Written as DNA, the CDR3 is TGTGCCACCGGAGCCAACAATGAGCAGTTCTTC. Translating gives CATGANNEQFF.

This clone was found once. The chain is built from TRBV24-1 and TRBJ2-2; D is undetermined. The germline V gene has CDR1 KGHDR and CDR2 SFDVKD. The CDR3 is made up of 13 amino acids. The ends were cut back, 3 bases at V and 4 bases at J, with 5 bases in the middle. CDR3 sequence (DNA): TGTGCCACCAGTGATACAAGCACCGGGGAGCTGTTTTTT. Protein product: CATSDTSTGELFF.

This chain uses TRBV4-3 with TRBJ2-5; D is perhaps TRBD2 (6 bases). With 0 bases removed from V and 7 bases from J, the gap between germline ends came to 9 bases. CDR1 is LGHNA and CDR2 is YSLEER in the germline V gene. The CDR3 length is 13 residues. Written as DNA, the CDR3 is TGCGCCAGCAGCCAAGATTTGGGAGGGACCCAGTACTTC. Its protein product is CASSQDLGGTQYF.

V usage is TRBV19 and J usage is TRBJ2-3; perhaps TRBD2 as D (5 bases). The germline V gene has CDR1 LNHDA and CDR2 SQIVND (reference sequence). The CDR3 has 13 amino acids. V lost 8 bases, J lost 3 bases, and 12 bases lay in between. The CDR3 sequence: CASSLEGTDTQYF. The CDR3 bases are TGTGCCAGTTCTCTAGAGGGAACAGATACGCAGTATTTT. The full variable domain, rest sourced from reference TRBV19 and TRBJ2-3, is DGGITQSPKYLFRKEGQNVTLSCEQNLNHDAMYWYRQDPGQGLRLIYYSQIVNDFQKGDIAEGYSVSREKKESFPLTVTSAQKNPTAFYLCASSLEGTDTQYFGPGTRLTVL.

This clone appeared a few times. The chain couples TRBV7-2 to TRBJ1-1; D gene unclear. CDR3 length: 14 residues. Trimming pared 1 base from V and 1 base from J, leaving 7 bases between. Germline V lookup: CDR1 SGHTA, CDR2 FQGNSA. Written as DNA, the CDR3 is TGTGCCAGCAGCTTAGGTGGGCAGAACACTGAAGCTTTCTTT. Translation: CASSLGGQNTEAFF.

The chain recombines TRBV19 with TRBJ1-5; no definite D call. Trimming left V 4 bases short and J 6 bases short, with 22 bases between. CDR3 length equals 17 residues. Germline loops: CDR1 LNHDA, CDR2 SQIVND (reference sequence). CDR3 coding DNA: TGTGCCAGTAGTACCCAAAAACCCAACCCCTTCGGTCAGCCCCAGCATTTT. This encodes CASSTQKPNPFGQPQHF.

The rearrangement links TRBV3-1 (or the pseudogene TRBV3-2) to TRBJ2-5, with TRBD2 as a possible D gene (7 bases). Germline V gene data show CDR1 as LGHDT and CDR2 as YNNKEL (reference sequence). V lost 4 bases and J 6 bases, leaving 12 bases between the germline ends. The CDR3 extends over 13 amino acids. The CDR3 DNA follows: TGTGCCAGCAGCCCTTGGGGGGGGCAGACCCAGTACTTC. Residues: CASSPWGGQTQYF.

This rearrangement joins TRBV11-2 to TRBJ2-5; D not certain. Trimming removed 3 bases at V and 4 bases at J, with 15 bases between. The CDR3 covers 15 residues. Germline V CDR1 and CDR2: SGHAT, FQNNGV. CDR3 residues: CASSFRVSRVETQYF. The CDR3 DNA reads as TGTGCCAGCAGCTTTCGGGTCTCGAGAGTAGAGACCCAGTACTTC.

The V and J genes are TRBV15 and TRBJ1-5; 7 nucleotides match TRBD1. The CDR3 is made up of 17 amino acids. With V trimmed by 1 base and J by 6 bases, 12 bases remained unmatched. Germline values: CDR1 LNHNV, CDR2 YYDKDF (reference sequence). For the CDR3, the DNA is TGTGCCACCAGCAGAGCCGGAGGAGGGGGCGGTTTTCAGCCCCAGCATTTT. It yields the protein CATSRAGGGGGFQPQHF.

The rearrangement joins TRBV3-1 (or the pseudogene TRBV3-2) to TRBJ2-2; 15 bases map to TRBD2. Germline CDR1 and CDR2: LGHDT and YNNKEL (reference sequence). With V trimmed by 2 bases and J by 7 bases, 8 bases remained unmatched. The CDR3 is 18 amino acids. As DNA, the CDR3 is TGTGCCAGCAGCCAACATGGACTAGCGGGGGGGCCGAGCGGGGAGCTGTTTTTT. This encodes CASSQHGLAGGPSGELFF.

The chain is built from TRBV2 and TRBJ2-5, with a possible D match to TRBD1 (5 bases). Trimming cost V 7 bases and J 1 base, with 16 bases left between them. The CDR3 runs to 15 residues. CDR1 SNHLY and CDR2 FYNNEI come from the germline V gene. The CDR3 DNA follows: TGTGCCAGCATTGCTACCAGGGCCCCCCAAGAGACCCAGTACTTC. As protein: CASIATRAPQETQYF.

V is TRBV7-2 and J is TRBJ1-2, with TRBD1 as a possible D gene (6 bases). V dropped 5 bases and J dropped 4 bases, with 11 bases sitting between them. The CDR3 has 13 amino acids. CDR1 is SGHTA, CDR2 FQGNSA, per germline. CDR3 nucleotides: TGTGCCAGCAGCCCTCGGACAGTCTATGGCTACACCTTC. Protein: CASSPRTVYGYTF.

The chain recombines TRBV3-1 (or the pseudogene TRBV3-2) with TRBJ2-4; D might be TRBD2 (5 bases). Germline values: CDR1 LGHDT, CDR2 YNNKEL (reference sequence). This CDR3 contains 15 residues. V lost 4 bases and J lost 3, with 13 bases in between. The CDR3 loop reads CASSPTTSGKNIQYF. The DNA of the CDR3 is TGTGCCAGCAGCCCGACTACCTCGGGCAAAAACATTCAGTACTTC.

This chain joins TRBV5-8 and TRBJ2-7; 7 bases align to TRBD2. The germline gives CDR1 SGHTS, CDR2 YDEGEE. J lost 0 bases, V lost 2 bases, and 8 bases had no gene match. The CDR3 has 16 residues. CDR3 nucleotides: TGTGCCAGCAGCTTCTTAGGTCTAGCGGACTCCTACGAGCAGTACTTC. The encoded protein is CASSFLGLADSYEQYF.

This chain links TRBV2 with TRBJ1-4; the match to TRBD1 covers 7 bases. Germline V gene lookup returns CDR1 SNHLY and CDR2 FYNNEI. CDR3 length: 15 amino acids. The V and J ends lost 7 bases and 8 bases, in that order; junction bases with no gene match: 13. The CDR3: CASNLMGRGEEKLFF. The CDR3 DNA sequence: TGTGCCAGCAACCTGATGGGCAGGGGGGAGGAAAAACTGTTTTTT.

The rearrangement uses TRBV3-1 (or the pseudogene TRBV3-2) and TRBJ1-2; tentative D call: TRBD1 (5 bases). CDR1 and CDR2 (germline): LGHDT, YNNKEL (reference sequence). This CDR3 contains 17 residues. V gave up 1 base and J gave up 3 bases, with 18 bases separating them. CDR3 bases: TGTGCCAGCAGCCAAGTCCGGACCGGGGGAGGACACTATGGCTACACCTTC. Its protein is CASSQVRTGGGHYGYTF.

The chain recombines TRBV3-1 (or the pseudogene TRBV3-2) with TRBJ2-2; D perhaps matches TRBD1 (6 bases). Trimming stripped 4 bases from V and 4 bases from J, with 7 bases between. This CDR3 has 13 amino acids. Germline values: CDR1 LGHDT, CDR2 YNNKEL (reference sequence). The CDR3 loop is CASSRGGTGELFF. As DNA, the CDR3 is TGTGCCAGCAGCCGAGGGGGCACCGGGGAGCTGTTTTTT.

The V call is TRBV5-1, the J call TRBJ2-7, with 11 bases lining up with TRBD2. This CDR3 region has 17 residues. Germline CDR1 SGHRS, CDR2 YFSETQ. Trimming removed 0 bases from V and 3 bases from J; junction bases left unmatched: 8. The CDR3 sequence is CASSLAVAGGRNYEQYF. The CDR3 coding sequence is TGCGCCAGCAGCTTGGCGGTAGCGGGGGGGCGTAACTACGAGCAGTACTTC.

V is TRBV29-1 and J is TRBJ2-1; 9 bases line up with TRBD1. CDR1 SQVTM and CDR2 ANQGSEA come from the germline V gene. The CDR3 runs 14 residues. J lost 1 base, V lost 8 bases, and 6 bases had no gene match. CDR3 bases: TGCAGCACCCAGACAGGGGGGTCCTACAATGAGCAGTTCTTC. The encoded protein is CSTQTGGSYNEQFF.

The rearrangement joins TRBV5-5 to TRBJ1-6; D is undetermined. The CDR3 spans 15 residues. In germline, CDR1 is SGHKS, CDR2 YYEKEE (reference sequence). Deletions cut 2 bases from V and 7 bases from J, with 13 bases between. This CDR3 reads CASSFGPPENSPLHF. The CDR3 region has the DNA TGTGCCAGCAGCTTTGGCCCCCCCGAAAATTCACCCCTCCACTTT.

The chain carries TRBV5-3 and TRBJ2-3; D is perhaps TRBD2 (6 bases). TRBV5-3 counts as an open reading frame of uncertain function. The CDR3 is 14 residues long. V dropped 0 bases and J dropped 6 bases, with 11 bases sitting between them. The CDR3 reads CARSLALAPDTQYF. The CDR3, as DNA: TGTGCCAGAAGCTTGGCACTAGCTCCGGATACGCAGTATTTT.

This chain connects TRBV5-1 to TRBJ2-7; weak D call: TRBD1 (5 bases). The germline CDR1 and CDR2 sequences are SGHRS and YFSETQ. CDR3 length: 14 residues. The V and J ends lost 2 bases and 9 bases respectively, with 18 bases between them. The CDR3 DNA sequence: TGCGCCAGCAGCTTAGGTCCAGGGCGCCTGGGGCAGTACTTC. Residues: CASSLGPGRLGQYF. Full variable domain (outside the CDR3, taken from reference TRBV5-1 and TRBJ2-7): KAGVTQTPRYLIKTRGQQVTLSCSPISGHRSVSWYQQTPGQGLQFLFEYFSETQRNKGNFPGRFSGRQFSNSRSEMNVSTLELGDSALYLCASSLGPGRLGQYFGPGTRLTVT.

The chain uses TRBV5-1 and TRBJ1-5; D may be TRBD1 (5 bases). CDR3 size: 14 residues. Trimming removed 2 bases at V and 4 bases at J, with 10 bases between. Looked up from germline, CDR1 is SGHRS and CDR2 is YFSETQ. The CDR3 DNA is TGCGCCAGCAGCTTAGACAGTGGGAATCAGCCCCAGCATTTT. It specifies CASSLDSGNQPQHF.

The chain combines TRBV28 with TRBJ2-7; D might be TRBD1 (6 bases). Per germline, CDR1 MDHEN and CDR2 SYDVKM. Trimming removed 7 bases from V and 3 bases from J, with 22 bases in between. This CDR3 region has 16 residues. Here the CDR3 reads CASNHPSKGHLYEQYF. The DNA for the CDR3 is TGTGCCAGCAACCACCCATCAAAGGGACATCTCTACGAGCAGTACTTC.

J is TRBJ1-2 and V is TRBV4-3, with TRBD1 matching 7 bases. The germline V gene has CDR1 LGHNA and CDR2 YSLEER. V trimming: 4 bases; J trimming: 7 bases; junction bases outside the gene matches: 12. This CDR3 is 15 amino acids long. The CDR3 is CASSRLPGQTSGYTF. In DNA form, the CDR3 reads TGCGCCAGCAGCCGCCTGCCGGGACAGACTTCTGGCTACACCTTC.

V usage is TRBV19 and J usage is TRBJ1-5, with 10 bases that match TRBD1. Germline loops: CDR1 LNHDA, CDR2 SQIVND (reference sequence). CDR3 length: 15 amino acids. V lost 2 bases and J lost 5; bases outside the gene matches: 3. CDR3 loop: CASSISTGGHQPQHF. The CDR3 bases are TGTGCCAGTAGTATATCGACAGGGGGCCATCAGCCCCAGCATTTT. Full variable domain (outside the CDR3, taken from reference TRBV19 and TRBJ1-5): DGGITQSPKYLFRKEGQNVTLSCEQNLNHDAMYWYRQDPGQGLRLIYYSQIVNDFQKGDIAEGYSVSREKKESFPLTVTSAQKNPTAFYLCASSISTGGHQPQHFGDGTRLSIL.

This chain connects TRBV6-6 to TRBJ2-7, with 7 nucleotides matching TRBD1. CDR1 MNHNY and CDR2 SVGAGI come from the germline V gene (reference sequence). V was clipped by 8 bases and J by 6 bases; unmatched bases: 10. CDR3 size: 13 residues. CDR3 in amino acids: CASGRQGLLEQYF. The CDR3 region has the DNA TGTGCCAGCGGGAGACAGGGCCTCCTCGAGCAGTACTTC.

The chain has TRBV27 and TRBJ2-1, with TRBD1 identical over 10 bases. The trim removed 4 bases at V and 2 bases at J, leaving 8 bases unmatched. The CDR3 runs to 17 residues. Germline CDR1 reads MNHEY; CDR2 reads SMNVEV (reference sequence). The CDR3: CASSSRTGGATYNEQFF. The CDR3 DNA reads TGTGCCAGCAGTTCTAGGACAGGGGGGGCTACCTACAATGAGCAGTTCTTC.

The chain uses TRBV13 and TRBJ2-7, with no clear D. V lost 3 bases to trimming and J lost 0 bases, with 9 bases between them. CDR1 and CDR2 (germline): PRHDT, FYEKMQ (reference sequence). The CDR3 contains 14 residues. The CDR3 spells CASSFGQASYEQYF. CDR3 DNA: TGTGCCAGCAGCTTTGGTCAGGCCTCCTACGAGCAGTACTTC.

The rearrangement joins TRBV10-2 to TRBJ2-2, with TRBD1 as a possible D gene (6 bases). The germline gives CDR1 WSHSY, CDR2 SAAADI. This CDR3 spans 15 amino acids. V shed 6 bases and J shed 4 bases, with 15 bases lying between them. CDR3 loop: CASSRVRGSTGELFF. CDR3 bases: TGCGCCAGCAGCAGAGTCAGGGGATCCACCGGGGAGCTGTTTTTT.

The CDR3 DNA sequence: TGTGCCAGTAGTATGGCAGTTGAAGCTTTCTTT. Translation: CASSMAVEAFF. V usage is TRBV19 and J usage is TRBJ1-1, with D hard to call. V dropped 3 bases and J dropped 7 bases, with 6 bases sitting between them. Germline CDR1 reads LNHDA; CDR2 reads SQIVND (reference sequence). The CDR3 runs to 11 residues.